This T cell receptor beta chain was identified in a study of identical twins. V lost 4 bases to trimming and J lost 10 bases; unmatched junction nucleotides: 11. The CDR3 spans 17 residues. Germline V gene sequence: CDR1 SGHTA, CDR2 FQGNSA. The table lists this clonotype with many counts. It was template switching that added a universal primer site, and there were unique molecular identifiers on the cDNA. TCRdb passed the 5' RACE reads through MiXCR, listing each CDR3 protein once. The sample lists 150,000 or so distinct CDR3 sequences; roughly 3.3% were seen once. Sequenced material: memory T cells sorted from blood. This TCR was recovered from a man between 18 and 35 years old in good health. This rearrangement joins TRBV7-2 to TRBJ2-3; 16 bases are a match to TRBD2. CDR3 coding DNA: TGTGCCAGCAGCTCGGGACTAGCGGGAGGGGGACTGGGGGCGCAGTATTTT. Translation: CASSSGLAGGGLGAQYF.